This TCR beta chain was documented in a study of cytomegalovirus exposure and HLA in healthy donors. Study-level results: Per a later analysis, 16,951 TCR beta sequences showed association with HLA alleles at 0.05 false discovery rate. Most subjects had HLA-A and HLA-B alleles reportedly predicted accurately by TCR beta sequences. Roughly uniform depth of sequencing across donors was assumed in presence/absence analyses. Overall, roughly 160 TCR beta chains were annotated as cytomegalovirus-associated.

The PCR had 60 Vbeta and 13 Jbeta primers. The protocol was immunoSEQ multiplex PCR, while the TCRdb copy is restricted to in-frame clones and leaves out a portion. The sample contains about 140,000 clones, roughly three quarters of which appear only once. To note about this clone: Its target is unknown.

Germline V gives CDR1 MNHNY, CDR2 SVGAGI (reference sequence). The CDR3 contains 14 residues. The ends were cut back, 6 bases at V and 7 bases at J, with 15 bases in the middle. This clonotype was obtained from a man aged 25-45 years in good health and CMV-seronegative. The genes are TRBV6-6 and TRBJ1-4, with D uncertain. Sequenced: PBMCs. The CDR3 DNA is TGTGCCAGCAGCCTAGACTATAGGGTTGAAAAACTGTTTTTT. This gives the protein CASSLDYRVEKLFF.